This T cell receptor beta chain stems from a study of cytomegalovirus exposure and HLA in healthy donors. The assay was immunoSEQ multiplex PCR, and TCRdb's table has in-frame clones only and misses some. The sample includes under 250,000 clones, around nine tenths of them seen just once. The V gene lost 0 bases and the J gene lost 3 bases, with 7 bases spanning the gap. This CDR3 has 15 residues. CDR1 is SGHRS and CDR2 is YFSETQ in the germline V gene. This sequence joins TRBV5-1 and TRBJ2-6; D unresolved. This receptor was obtained from a woman aged 18-30 years in good health and CMV-seropositive. Input material: PBMCs. The CDR3 coding sequence is TGCGCCAGCAGCTTGGTCGGTAGTGGGGCCAACGTCCTGACTTTC. This sequence encodes CASSLVGSGANVLTF. The full variable domain, with the rest looked up from reference TRBV5-1 and TRBJ2-6, is KAGVTQTPRYLIKTRGQQVTLSCSPISGHRSVSWYQQTPGQGLQFLFEYFSETQRNKGNFPGRFSGRQFSNSRSEMNVSTLELGDSALYLCASSLVGSGANVLTFGAGSRLTVL.